This TCR beta chain was observed in a study of patients and donors after allogeneic stem cell transplantation. MiXCR was run by TCRdb on the RT-PCR reads, yielding one entry per CDR3 protein. Counted here are a few hundred thousand distinct CDR3 sequences, 13% to 15% occurring once; the ten biggest clones make up roughly 11%. This clonotype was detected a few times. Germline assignment: CDR1 SNHLY and CDR2 FYNNEI. Trimming removed 5 bases from V and 1 base from J, with 8 bases in between. The CDR3 runs 13 residues. The sequence came from a human donor who was either an allogeneic HSCT recipient or a stem cell or donor lymphocyte infusion donor (not recorded which). It is not recorded whose cells these are; they may come from a transplant donor. Input material: blood, either unsorted or a sorted T cell fraction (not recorded which). V usage is TRBV2 and J usage is TRBJ1-2; D uncertain. For the CDR3, the DNA is TGTGCCAGCAGTTCGACCGTTAACTATGGCTACACCTTC. Amino acid sequence: CASSSTVNYGYTF.